The rows below give T cell receptor beta chains drawn from one sample of a study of shared clonotypes between healthy human individuals. Data came from immunoSEQ multiplex PCR; TCRdb stores just in-frame clones and leaves some out. The repertoire consists of millions of clones, with approximately 94% occurring once and the leading ten covering roughly 0.13%. The specimen sequenced was naive CD4+ T cells sorted from blood. Receptors originate from a man between 18 and 29 years old in good health. The CDR3 runs from the conserved cysteine through the conserved F or W. Fields, in order: clone size, CDR3 length, J gene, V gene, D gene, CDR3 DNA, CDR3 protein. The D gene is left open where the match is weak. Size is stated for part of the rows, as once, few or many counts, or as a class when the clone is expanded.

>few|14|TRBJ1-6|TRBV6-5|NA
TGTGCCAGCACCCAGGGAGTTAAGAATTCACCCCTCCACTTT
CASTQGVKNSPLHF
>NA|13|TRBJ1-1|TRBV5-1|NA
TGCGCCAGCAGCGTAGACATGAACACTGAAGCTTTCTTT
CASSVDMNTEAFF
>NA|16|TRBJ2-3|TRBV4-1|TRBD2
TGCGCCAGCAGCGCCCCGGGACTAGCGATCACAGATACGCAGTATTTT
CASSAPGLAITDTQYF
>NA|13|TRBJ2-7|TRBV30|NA
TGTGCCTGGAGTCGTGCGGGGTCCTACGAGCAGTACTTC
CAWSRAGSYEQYF
>NA|14|TRBJ1-2|TRBV12-5|TRBD1
TGTGCTAGTGGTTCCTGGGACAGGGAGGTAGGCTACACCTTC
CASGSWDREVGYTF
>NA|14|TRBJ2-5|TRBV9|TRBD1
TGTGCCAGCAGCGGAGCCGACAGGGGGGAGACCCAGTACTTC
CASSGADRGETQYF
>NA|16|TRBJ2-1|TRBV6-6|TRBD2
TGTGCCAGCAGTTACTCTGACAGCGGGAGGTACAATGAGCAGTTCTTC
CASSYSDSGRYNEQFF
>NA|15|TRBJ2-6|TRBV19|NA
TGTGCCAGTAGCAACCATAAGTCTGGGGCCAACGTCCTGACTTTC
CASSNHKSGANVLTF
>NA|14|TRBJ2-5|TRBV11-2|NA
TGTGCCAGCAGTTCAGGGTTGGGCCAAGAGACCCAGTACTTC
CASSSGLGQETQYF
>NA|16|TRBJ1-4|TRBV5-5|TRBD1
TGTGCCAGCAGCTTGGCTGTGGCAGGGGGAACTGAAAAACTGTTTTTT
CASSLAVAGGTEKLFF
>NA|17|TRBJ2-2|TRBV5-1|NA
TGCGCCAGCAGAACAACAGGGACTACCGGGGGGACCGGGGAGCTGTTTTTT
CASRTTGTTGGTGELFF
>NA|15|TRBJ2-1|TRBV7-3|NA
TGTGCCAGCAGCTTAGCGATAAGCTCCTACAATGAGCAGTTCTTC
CASSLAISSYNEQFF
>NA|12|TRBJ2-7|TRBV2|NA
TGTGCCAGCATGGGCAGCTCCTACGAGCAGTACTTC
CASMGSSYEQYF
>NA|17|TRBJ2-2|TRBV7-8|TRBD1
TGTGCCAGCAGCGAGAGGGACAGGGGGTTTGACACCGGGGAGCTGTTTTTT
CASSERDRGFDTGELFF
>NA|16|TRBJ1-6|TRBV5-1|NA
TGCGCCAGCAGCCCGGACATAAGCTCCTATAATTCACCCCTCCACTTT
CASSPDISSYNSPLHF
>NA|14|TRBJ1-1|TRBV28|NA
TGTGCCAGCAGTCCCTCGCGTCTGGGGACTGAAGCTTTCTTT
CASSPSRLGTEAFF
>NA|19|TRBJ1-3|TRBV5-1|NA
TGCGCCAGCAGCTTGGTCCCCGTGGCTACAGGAATCTCTGGAAACACCATATATTTT
CASSLVPVATGISGNTIYF
>NA|15|TRBJ2-3|TRBV6-1|NA
TGTGCCAGCAGCCTTGACGGGGGAGGCACAGATACGCAGTATTTT
CASSLDGGGTDTQYF